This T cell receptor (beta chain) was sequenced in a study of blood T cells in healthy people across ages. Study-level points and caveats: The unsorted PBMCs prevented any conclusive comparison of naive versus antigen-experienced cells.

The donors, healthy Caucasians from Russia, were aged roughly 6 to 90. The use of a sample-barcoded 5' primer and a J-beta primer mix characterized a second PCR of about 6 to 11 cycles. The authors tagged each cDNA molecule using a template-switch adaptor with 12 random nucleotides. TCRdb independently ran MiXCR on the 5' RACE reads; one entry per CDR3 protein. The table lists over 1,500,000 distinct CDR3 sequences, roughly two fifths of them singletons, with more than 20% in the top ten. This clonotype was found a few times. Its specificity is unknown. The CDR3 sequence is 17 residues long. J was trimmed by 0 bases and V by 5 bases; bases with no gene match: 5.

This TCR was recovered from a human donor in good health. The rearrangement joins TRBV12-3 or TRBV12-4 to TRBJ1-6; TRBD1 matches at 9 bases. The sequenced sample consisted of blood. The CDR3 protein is CASSKGQGSSYNSPLHF. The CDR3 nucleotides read TGTGCCAGCAGTAAGGGACAGGGAAGCTCCTATAATTCACCCCTCCACTTT.